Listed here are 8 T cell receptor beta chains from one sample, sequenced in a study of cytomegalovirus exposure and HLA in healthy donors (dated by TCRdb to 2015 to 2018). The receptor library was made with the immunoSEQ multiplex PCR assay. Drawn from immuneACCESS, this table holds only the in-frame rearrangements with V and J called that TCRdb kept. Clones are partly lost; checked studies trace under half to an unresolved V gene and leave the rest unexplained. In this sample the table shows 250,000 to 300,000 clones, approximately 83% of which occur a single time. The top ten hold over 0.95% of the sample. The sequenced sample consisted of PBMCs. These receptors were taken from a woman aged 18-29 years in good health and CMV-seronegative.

The CDR3 nucleotides read TGTGCCAGCAGTGAATTGGGGACAGTCGGAAACACCATATATTTT. Translated: CASSELGTVGNTIYF. This chain connects TRBV6-1 to TRBJ1-3; 7 nucleotides match TRBD1. After removal of 2 bases from V and 4 bases from J, the junction contained 5 bases not matched to a gene. This CDR3 is 15 amino acids long. Germline V lookup: CDR1 MNHNS, CDR2 SASEGT.

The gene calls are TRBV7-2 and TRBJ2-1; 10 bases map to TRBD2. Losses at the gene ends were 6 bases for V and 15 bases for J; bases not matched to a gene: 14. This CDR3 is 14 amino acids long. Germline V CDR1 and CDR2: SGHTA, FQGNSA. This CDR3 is CASSEISGGFWRFF. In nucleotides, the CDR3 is TGTGCCAGCAGTGAGATTAGCGGGGGGTTCTGGAGGTTCTTC.

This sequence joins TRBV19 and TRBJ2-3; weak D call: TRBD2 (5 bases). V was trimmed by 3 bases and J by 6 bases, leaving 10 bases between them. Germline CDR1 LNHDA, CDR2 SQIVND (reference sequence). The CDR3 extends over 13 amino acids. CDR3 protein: CASSMDSEDTQYF. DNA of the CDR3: TGTGCCAGTAGTATGGACTCTGAGGATACGCAGTATTTT. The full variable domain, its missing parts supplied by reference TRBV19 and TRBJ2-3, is DGGITQSPKYLFRKEGQNVTLSCEQNLNHDAMYWYRQDPGQGLRLIYYSQIVNDFQKGDIAEGYSVSREKKESFPLTVTSAQKNPTAFYLCASSMDSEDTQYFGPGTRLTVL.

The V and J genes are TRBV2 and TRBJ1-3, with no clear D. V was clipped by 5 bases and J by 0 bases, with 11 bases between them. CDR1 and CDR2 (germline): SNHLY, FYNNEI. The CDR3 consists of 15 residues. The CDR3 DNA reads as TGTGCCAGCAGTCGTAACGCGATCTCTGGAAACACCATATATTTT. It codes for CASSRNAISGNTIYF.

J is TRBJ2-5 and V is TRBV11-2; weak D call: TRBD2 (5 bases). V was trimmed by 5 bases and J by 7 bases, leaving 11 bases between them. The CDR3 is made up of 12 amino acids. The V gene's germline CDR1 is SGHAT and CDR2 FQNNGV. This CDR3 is CASSPSRGTQYF. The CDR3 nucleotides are TGTGCCAGCAGCCCAAGTCGGGGGACCCAGTACTTC.

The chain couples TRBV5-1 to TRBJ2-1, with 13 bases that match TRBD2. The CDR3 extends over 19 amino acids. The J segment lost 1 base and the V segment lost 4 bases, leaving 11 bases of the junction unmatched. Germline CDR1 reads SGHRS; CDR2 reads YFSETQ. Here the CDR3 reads CASSRRTSGSTTSYNEQFF. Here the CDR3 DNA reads TGCGCCAGCAGCCGGCGGACTAGCGGGAGTACGACGTCCTACAATGAGCAGTTCTTC.

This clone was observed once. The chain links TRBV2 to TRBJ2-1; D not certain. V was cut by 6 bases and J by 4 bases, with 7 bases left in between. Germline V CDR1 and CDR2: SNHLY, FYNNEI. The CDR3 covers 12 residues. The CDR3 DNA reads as TGTGCCAGCAGGAATAGTTACAATGAGCAGTTCTTC. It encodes CASRNSYNEQFF.

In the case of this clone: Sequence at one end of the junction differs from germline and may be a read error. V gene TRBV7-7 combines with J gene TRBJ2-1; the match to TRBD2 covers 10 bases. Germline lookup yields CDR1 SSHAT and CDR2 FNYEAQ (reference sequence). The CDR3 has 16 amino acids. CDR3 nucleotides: TGTGCTAGCAGCTTAGCTGGTAGCGGGGGGTACAATGAGCAGTTCTTC. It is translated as CASSLAGSGGYNEQFF.